This is a list of T cell receptor beta chains from one sample in a study of blood T cell repertoires in COVID-19. Only in-frame clones appear in the TCRdb table, and some are missing; sequencing was by immunoSEQ multiplex PCR. The sample lists over 150,000 clones, 88% seen once, with approximately 9% in the top ten. Source material: PBMCs or T cells enriched from blood (not recorded which). All receptors come from a woman aged 18 to 35 who had recovered from COVID-19. Both conserved end residues are part of each CDR3. The D gene is left open where the match is weak. Clone size is shown for a subset of rows, as once, few, many or a class of expanded clone.

TRBD1 once TRBJ1-2 TRBV5-4 TGTGCCAGCAGCACCAGGGACAGGTCGGATGGCTACACCTTC CASSTRDRSDGYTF
. few TRBJ1-2 TRBV6-4 TGTGCCAGCAGTGACTTCCCTCGGGACAATAACTATGGCTACACCTTC CASSDFPRDNNYGYTF
. . TRBJ2-3 TRBV5-1 TGCGCCAGCAGCCAAACGGCGGGATCTAGCACAGATACGCAGTATTTT CASSQTAGSSTDTQYF
. . TRBJ2-1 TRBV28 TGTGCCAGCAGGTCCTTCCCCAGTGACAATGAGCAGTTCTTC CASRSFPSDNEQFF
. . TRBJ1-5 TRBV7-8 TGTGCCAGCAGCCTAGGGGAGGGGAGTCAGCCCCAGCATTTT CASSLGEGSQPQHF
. once TRBJ2-7 TRBV2 TGTGCCAGCAGTGAAGGGCGGTTCCTCGAGCAGTACTTC CASSEGRFLEQYF
. . TRBJ2-3 TRBV5-6 TGTGCCAGCAGCGATGTTGGCGGTTCAGACACAGATACGCAGTATTTT CASSDVGGSDTDTQYF
. . TRBJ2-1 TRBV11-2 TGTGCCAGCAGCGCAGGTGGCGGGACCCTCCTCGAGAATGAGCAGTTCTTC CASSAGGGTLLENEQFF
TRBD1 once TRBJ2-2 TRBV3-1/TRBV3-2 TGTGCCAGCAGATTGAAAAGCAGGGGGTCGGTCACCGGGGAGCTGTTTTTT CASRLKSRGSVTGELFF
. . TRBJ2-1 TRBV5-4 TGTGCCAGCAGCTCATCCCCCGGGAGACAATCCTACAATGAGCAGTTCTTC CASSSSPGRQSYNEQFF
TRBD2 . TRBJ2-3 TRBV4-2 TGTGCCAGCAGCCGAAACTACGGACTAGGTTTGCAAGATACGCAGTATTTT CASSRNYGLGLQDTQYF
. . TRBJ2-7 TRBV6-2/TRBV6-3 TGTGCCAGCAGTTACGCAGAGGGTGCGGACGAGCAGTACTTC CASSYAEGADEQYF
. few TRBJ1-1 TRBV6-4 TGTGCCAGCAGTAAACAGGGATGGAACACTGAAGCTTTCTTT CASSKQGWNTEAFF
. . TRBJ2-3 TRBV19 TGTGCCAGTACGCGGGGGCTAATCACAGATACGCAGTATTTT CASTRGLITDTQYF
. . TRBJ1-5 TRBV28 TGTGCCAGCAGTTTCAGTGGGGGAGGTCAGCCCCAGCATTTT CASSFSGGGQPQHF
. . TRBJ2-3 TRBV30 TGTGCCTTCAGGTGGGCAGATACGCAGTATTTT CAFRWADTQYF
TRBD2 . TRBJ2-7 TRBV28 TGTGCCAGCAGTTTTCTAGCGGGCTCCTACGAGCAGTACTTC CASSFLAGSYEQYF
. . TRBJ2-3 TRBV7-6 TGTGCCAGCAGCTTAGCGCCCGGGACTCCTAATACGCAGTATTTT CASSLAPGTPNTQYF
TRBD2 . TRBJ2-1 TRBV5-1 TGCGCCAGCCAGGCTCGACTAGCGGGAGACAATGAGCAGTTCTTC CASQARLAGDNEQFF
. . TRBJ1-2 TRBV21-1 TGTGCCAGCAGCAAATGGGGCGGTATACAGGGTTACTATGGCTACACCTTC CASSKWGGIQGYYGYTF
. . TRBJ1-2 TRBV6-2/TRBV6-3 TGTGCCAGCAGTGGACGGACTCCCGCCTATGGCTACACCTTC CASSGRTPAYGYTF
. . TRBJ2-2 TRBV12-3/TRBV12-4 TGTGCCAGCAGTTTAGGTAGCACCGGGGAGCTGTTTTTT CASSLGSTGELFF
. . TRBJ2-6 TRBV7-9 TGTGCCAAAGTTCCGGCTGGGGCCAACGTCCTGACTTTC CAKVPAGANVLTF
. . TRBJ1-2 TRBV18 TGTGCCAGCTCACCCAAAAGTCCAACTGAGGCCCTCTATGGCTACACCTTC CASSPKSPTEALYGYTF
. . TRBJ1-1 TRBV6-5 TGTGCCAGCAGTTTACAGGGTAGCACTGAAGCTTTCTTT CASSLQGSTEAFF
TRBD1 once TRBJ1-4 TRBV15 TGTGCCACCAGCAGAGATTTGGCAGGGGGCGAAAAACTGTTTTTT CATSRDLAGGEKLFF
. . TRBJ2-7 TRBV2 TGTGCCAGCAGTGAGGGGGCCCTATACTCCTACGAGCAGTACTTC CASSEGALYSYEQYF
. once TRBJ1-2 TRBV2 TGTGCCAGCAATCAGGATACTAACTATGGCTACACCTTC CASNQDTNYGYTF
. . TRBJ2-3 TRBV27 TGTGCCAGCAGCACCTTGAACAGGGCGAGCACAGATACGCAGTATTTT CASSTLNRASTDTQYF
. . TRBJ1-5 TRBV28 TGTGCCAGCAGATCTACAGGGAATCAGCCCCAGCATTTT CASRSTGNQPQHF
. . TRBJ2-6 TRBV27 TGTGCCAGCAGTTTATCGGGGGGGGCTGATGGGGCCAACGTCCTGACTTTC CASSLSGGADGANVLTF
TRBD1 . TRBJ2-7 TRBV19 TGTGCCAGTAGTATGACAGGGGGTTCCTACGAGCAGTACTTC CASSMTGGSYEQYF
TRBD1 . TRBJ1-2 TRBV7-9 TGTGCCAGCAGCCAAACCCCGACAGGGAACTATGGCTACACCTTC CASSQTPTGNYGYTF
. . TRBJ1-6 TRBV4-3 TGCGCCAGCAGCCAAGAACCTACGAGGGATAATTCACCCCTCCACTTT CASSQEPTRDNSPLHF
TRBD1 . TRBJ1-2 TRBV27 TGTGCCAGCAGATCCGGGACAGTAGGGTATGGCTACACCTTC CASRSGTVGYGYTF